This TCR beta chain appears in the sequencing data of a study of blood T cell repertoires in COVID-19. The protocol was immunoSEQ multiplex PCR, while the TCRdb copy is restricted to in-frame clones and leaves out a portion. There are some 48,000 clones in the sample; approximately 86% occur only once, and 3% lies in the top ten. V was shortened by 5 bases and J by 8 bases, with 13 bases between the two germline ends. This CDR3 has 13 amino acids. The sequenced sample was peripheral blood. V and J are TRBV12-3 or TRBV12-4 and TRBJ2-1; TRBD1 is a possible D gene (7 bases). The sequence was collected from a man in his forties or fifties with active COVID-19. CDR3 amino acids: CASSQLRGDEQFF. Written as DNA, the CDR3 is TGTGCCAGCAGTCAACTCAGGGGGGATGAGCAGTTCTTC.